The subject of this entry is one T cell receptor beta chain. The antigen is undetermined. The data stem from a study of T cell repertoires in cytomegalovirus infection. Looking at the study overall: Use of recently identified HLA-C-restricted and well-studied HLA-B-restricted CMV epitopes was part of the study.

TCRdb reprocessed the reads with MiXCR, giving one entry per CDR3 protein. The sample includes approximately 500,000 distinct CDR3 sequences, 33% of them seen just once. Specimen: cultured PBMCs, collected from culture after CMV antigen stimulation. This clonotype originated in a human donor in good health (CMV status not recorded). Some clones in this sample may be carry-over from other donors' samples.

Written as DNA, the CDR3 is TGTGCCAGTGGGATGGCGGGAGGGGACAATGAGCAGTTCTTC. This encodes CASGMAGGDNEQFF. This sequence joins TRBV12-3 or TRBV12-4 and TRBJ2-1; 9 positions agree with TRBD2. J gave up 5 bases and V 9 bases, and 8 bases lay outside the gene matches. CDR3 length: 14 residues.